This entry lists 4 T cell receptor beta chains sequenced from one sample in a study of T cells in localized non-small cell lung cancer. The repertoire was sequenced with immunoSEQ multiplex PCR; TCRdb's copy has only in-frame clones and lacks some. The table has roughly 66,000 clones, about 90% seen once; the top ten hold nearly 2%. The material was peripheral blood, obtained before any cancer treatment. Receptor source: a woman aged 35 to 75 with stage I lung adenocarcinoma.

This chain links TRBV29-1 with TRBJ2-3, with a weak D call TRBD1 (6 bases). CDR3 length equals 11 residues. Per germline, CDR1 SQVTM and CDR2 ANQGSEA. The V gene lost 6 bases and the J gene lost 5 bases, with 9 bases spanning the gap. The chain's CDR3 is CSVAQGDTQYF. The CDR3, as DNA: TGCAGCGTCGCACAGGGAGATACGCAGTATTTT.

This clone was recorded once. The chain recombines TRBV27 with TRBJ1-1; no clear D gene. V lost 2 bases and J lost 2, with 6 bases in between. Germline CDR1 and CDR2: MNHEY and SMNVEV (reference sequence). The CDR3 sequence is 13 residues long. In DNA, the CDR3 is TGTGCCAGCAGTTTACAGGAAAACACTGAAGCTTTCTTT. This sequence encodes CASSLQENTEAFF.

The V call is TRBV28, the J call TRBJ1-4; possibly TRBD1 for D (5 bases). The germline V gene has CDR1 MDHEN and CDR2 SYDVKM. Trimming took off 3 bases at V and 6 bases at J, with 17 bases between the two ends. CDR3 length: 16 residues. DNA of the CDR3: TGTGCCAGCAGTTTCCCGATGTTGGGGCAGGATGAAAAACTGTTTTTT. Amino acid sequence: CASSFPMLGQDEKLFF.

CDR3 sequence: CASSSSNTGELFF. CDR3 sequence (DNA): TGTGCCAGCAGCTCCTCCAACACCGGGGAGCTGTTTTTT. The V call is TRBV28, the J call TRBJ2-2; D is unclear. V dropped 6 bases and J dropped 2 bases, with 7 bases sitting between them. The CDR3 totals 13 residues. Per the germline V gene, CDR1 is MDHEN and CDR2 is SYDVKM.